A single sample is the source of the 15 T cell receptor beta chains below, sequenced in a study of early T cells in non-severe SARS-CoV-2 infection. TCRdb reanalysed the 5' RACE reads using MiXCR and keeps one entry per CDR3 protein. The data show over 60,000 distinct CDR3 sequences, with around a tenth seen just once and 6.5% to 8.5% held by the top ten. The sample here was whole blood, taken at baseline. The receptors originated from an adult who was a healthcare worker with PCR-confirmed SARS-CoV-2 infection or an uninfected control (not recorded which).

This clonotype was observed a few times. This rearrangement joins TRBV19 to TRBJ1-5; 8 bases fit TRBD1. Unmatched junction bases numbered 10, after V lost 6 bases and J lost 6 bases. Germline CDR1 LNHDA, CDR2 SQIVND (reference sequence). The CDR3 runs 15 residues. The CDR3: CASSATGDGVQPQHF. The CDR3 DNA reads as TGTGCCAGTAGCGCGACAGGGGACGGGGTTCAGCCCCAGCATTTT.

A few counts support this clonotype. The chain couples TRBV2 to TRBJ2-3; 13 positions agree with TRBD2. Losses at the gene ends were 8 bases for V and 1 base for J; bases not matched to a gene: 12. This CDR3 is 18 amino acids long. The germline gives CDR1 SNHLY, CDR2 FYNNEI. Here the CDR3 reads CASRLRTSGGARTDTQYF. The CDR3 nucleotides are TGTGCCAGCCGCCTCCGGACTAGCGGGGGCGCGCGCACAGATACGCAGTATTTT.

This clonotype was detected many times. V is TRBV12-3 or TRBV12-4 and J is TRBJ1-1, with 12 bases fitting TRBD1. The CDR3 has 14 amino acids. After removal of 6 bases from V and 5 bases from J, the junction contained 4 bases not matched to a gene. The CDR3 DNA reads TGTGCCAGCAGCCGGGACAGGGGGCCTACTGAAGCTTTCTTT. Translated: CASSRDRGPTEAFF.

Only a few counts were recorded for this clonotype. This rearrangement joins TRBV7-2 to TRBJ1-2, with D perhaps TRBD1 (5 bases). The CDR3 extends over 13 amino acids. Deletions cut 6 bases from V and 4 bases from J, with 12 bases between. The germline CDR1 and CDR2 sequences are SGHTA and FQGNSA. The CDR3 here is CASRLDGGYGYTF. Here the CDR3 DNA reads TGTGCCAGCAGGTTGGACGGGGGCTATGGCTACACCTTC.

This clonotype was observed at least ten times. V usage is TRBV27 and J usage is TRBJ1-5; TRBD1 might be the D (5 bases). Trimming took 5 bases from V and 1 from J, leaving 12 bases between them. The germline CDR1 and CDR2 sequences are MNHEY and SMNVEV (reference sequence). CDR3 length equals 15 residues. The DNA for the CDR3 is TGTGCCAGCAGTCCGGCCTGGGGGAGCAATCAGCCCCAGCATTTT. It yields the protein CASSPAWGSNQPQHF.

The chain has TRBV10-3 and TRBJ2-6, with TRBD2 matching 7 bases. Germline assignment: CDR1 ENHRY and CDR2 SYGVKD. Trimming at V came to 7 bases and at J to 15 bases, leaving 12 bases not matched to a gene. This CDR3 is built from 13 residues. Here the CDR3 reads CAINDRGETDLTF. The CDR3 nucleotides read TGTGCCATCAATGATCGGGGGGAGACCGACCTGACTTTC.

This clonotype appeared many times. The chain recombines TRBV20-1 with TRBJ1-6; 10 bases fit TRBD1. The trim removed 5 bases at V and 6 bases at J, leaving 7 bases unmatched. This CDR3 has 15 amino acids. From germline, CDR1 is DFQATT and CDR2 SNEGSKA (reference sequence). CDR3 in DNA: TGCAGTGCTGCAGACAGGGGGCTTATTAATTCACCCCTCCACTTT. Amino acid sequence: CSAADRGLINSPLHF.

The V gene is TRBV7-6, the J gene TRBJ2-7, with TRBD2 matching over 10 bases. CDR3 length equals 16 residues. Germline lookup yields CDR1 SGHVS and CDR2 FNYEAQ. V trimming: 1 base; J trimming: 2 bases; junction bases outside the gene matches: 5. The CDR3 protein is CASSLGERGGAYEQYF. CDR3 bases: TGTGCCAGCAGCTTAGGGGAGCGGGGGGGCGCCTACGAGCAGTACTTC.

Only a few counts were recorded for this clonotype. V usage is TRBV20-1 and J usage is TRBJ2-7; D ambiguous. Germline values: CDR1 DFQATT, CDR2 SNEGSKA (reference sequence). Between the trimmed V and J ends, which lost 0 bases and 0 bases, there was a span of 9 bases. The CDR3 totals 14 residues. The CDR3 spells CSARDPWDSYEQYF. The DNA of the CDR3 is TGCAGTGCTAGAGATCCTTGGGACTCCTACGAGCAGTACTTC.

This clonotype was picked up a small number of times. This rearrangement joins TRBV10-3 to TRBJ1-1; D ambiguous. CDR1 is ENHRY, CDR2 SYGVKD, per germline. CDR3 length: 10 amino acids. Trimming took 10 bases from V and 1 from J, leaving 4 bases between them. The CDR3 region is CATGNTEAFF. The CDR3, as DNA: TGTGCCACCGGGAACACTGAAGCTTTCTTT.

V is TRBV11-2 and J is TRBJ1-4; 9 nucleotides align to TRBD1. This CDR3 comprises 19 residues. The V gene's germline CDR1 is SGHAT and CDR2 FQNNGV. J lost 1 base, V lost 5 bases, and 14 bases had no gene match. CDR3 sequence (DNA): TGTGCCAGCAGCGAAGCGACCGGGACAGGGCGTGTAACTAATGAAAAACTGTTTTTT. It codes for CASSEATGTGRVTNEKLFF.

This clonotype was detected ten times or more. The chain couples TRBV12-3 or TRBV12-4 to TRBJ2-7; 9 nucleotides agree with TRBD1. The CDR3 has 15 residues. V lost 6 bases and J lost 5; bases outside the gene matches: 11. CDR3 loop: CASSPTGTGNDEQYF. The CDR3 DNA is TGTGCCAGCAGCCCCACCGGGACAGGGAATGACGAGCAGTACTTC.

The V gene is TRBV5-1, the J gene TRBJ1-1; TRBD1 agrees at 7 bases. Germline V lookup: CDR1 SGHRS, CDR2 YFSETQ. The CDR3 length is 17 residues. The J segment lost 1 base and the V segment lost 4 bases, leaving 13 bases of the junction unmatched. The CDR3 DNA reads TGCGCCAGCAGCCATGGAGGGGGCCAGCTTACGAACACTGAAGCTTTCTTT. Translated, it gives CASSHGGGQLTNTEAFF. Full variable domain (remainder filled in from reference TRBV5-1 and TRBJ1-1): KAGVTQTPRYLIKTRGQQVTLSCSPISGHRSVSWYQQTPGQGLQFLFEYFSETQRNKGNFPGRFSGRQFSNSRSEMNVSTLELGDSALYLCASSHGGGQLTNTEAFFGQGTRLTVV.

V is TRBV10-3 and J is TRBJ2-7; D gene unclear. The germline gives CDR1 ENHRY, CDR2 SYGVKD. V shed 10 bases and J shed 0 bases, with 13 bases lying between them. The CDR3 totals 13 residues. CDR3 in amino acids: CATVGRTSYEQYF. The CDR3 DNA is TGTGCCACCGTGGGTCGCACCTCCTACGAGCAGTACTTC.

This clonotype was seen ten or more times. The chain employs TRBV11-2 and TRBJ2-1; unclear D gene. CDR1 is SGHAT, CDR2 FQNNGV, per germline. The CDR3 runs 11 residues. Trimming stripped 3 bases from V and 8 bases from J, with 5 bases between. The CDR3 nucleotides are TGTGCCAGCAGCTTTCCTGATGAGCAGTTCTTC. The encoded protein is CASSFPDEQFF.